This T cell receptor (beta chain) is from a study of T cell repertoires in cytomegalovirus infection. Study information: Matching HLA type, along with CMV infection, was indicated by public TCR beta signatures.

This clonotype was detected a few times. Its antigen is as yet unknown. Study results and caveats: CMV carriers with the relevant HLA were identified by cumulative public TCR beta family frequency. HLA-C-restricted CMV clonotypes gave the most frequent clonotype in two of eight donors.

Germline CDR1 reads SEHNR; CDR2 reads FQNEAQ (reference sequence). CDR3 size: 15 residues. Germline trimming cut 5 bases from V and 5 bases from J; bases unmatched to any gene: 6. TCRdb ran MiXCR on the reads and lists one entry per CDR3 protein. This repertoire shows around 310,000 distinct CDR3 sequences, roughly 17% found once; its top ten account for around 12%. This chain uses TRBV7-9 with TRBJ2-5, with 12 bases aligning to TRBD2. Input material: PBMCs. This sequence was found in a human donor in good health (CMV status not recorded). Some clones in this sample may be carry-over from other donors' samples. DNA of the CDR3: TGTGCCAGCAGCACGACTAGCGGGGGATCTGAGACCCAGTACTTC. The encoded protein is CASSTTSGGSETQYF.